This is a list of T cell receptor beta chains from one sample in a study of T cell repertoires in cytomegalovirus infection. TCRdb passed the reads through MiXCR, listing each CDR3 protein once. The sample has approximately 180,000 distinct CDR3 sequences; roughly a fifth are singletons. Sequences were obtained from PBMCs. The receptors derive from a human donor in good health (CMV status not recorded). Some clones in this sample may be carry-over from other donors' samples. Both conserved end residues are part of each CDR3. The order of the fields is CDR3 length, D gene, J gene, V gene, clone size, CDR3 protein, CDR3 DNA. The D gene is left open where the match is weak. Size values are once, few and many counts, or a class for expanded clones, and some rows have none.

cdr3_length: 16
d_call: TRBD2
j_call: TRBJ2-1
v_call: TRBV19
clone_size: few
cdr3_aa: CASSIAGGNSYNEQFF
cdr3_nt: TGTGCCAGTAGTATAGCGGGGGGGAACTCCTACAATGAGCAGTTCTTC

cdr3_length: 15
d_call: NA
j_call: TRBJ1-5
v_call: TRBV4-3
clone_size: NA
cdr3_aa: CASSQEHGGNQPQHF
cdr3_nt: TGCGCCAGCAGCCAAGAACACGGGGGAAATCAGCCCCAGCATTTT

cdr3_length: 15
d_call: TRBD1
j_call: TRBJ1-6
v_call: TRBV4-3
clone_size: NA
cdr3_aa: CASSQIQGAHSPLHF
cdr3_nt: TGCGCCAGCAGCCAGATCCAGGGGGCTCATTCACCCCTCCACTTT

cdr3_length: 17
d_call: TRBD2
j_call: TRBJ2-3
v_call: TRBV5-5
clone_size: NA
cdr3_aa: CASSFAAGDLRGDTQYF
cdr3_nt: TGTGCCAGCAGCTTTGCAGCGGGAGACCTACGGGGAGATACGCAGTATTTT

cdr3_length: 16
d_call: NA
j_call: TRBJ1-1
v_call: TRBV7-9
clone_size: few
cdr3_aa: CASSLKASSSRGEAFF
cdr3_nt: TGTGCCAGCAGCTTAAAAGCTTCTAGTAGCCGGGGTGAAGCTTTCTTT

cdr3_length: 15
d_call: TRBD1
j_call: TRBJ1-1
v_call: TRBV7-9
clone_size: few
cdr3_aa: CASSSDRGTNTEAFF
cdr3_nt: TGTGCCAGCAGCTCGGACAGGGGCACGAACACTGAAGCTTTCTTT

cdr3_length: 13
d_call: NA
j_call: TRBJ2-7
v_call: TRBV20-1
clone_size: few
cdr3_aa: CSLQGSAGSEQYF
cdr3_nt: TGCAGTCTACAGGGCTCCGCCGGGAGCGAGCAGTACTTC

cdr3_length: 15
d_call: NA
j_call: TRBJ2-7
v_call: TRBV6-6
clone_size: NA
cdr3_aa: CASSYSGGGDREQYF
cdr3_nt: TGTGCCAGCAGTTACTCGGGTGGAGGGGACCGCGAGCAGTACTTC

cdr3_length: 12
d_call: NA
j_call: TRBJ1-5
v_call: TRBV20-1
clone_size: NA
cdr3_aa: CSARIGSQPQHF
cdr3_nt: TGCAGTGCTAGAATCGGGTCTCAGCCCCAGCATTTT

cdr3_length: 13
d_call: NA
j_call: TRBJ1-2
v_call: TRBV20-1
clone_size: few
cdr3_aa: CSARDTGSYGYTF
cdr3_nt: TGCAGTGCTAGAGATACAGGGAGCTATGGCTACACCTTC

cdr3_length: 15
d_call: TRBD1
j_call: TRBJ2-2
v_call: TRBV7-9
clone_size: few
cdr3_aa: CASSLGQGLTGELFF
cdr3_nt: TGTGCCAGCAGCTTGGGACAGGGTTTGACCGGGGAGCTGTTTTTT

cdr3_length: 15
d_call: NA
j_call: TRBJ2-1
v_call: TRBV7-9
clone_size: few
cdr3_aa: CASSHQGNSRNEQFF
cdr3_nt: TGTGCCAGCAGCCACCAAGGTAACAGCCGTAATGAGCAGTTCTTC

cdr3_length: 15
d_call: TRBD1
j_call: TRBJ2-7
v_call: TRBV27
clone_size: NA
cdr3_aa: CASSLSGTDSYAQYF
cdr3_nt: TGTGCCAGCAGTTTATCGGGGACAGACTCCTACGCGCAGTACTTC

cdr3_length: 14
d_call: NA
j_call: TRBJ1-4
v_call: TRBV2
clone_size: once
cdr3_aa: CASSEDRLNEKLFF
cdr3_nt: TGTGCCAGCAGTGAAGATAGACTTAATGAAAAACTGTTTTTT

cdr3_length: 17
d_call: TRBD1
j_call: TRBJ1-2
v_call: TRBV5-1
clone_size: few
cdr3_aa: CASSPDLDRISNYGYTF
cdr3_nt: TGCGCCAGCAGCCCGGACCTGGACAGGATCTCTAACTATGGCTACACCTTC

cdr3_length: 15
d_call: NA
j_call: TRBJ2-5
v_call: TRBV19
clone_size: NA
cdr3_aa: CASSILQSPRETQYF
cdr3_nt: TGTGCCAGTAGTATATTACAGTCACCCCGAGAGACCCAGTACTTC